Following are 15 T cell receptor beta chains from one sample sequenced in a study of shared clonotypes between healthy human individuals. Only in-frame clones appear in the TCRdb table, and some are missing; sequencing was by immunoSEQ multiplex PCR. The table lists some 1,100,000 clones, around 78% of them singletons. Sequencing used memory CD4+ T cells from PBMCs. The subset was: CD45RA-negative fraction. The source is a man aged 18 to 29 in good health. Some clones in this sample may be carry-over from other donors' samples.

This clone appeared once. The genes are TRBV5-1 and TRBJ2-7, with 8 bases lining up with TRBD1. J lost 5 bases, V lost 1 base, and 5 bases had no gene match. This CDR3 region has 14 residues. The germline CDR1 and CDR2 sequences are SGHRS and YFSETQ. The CDR3 bases are TGCGCCAGCAGCTTGAGACAGGGGACCCACGAGCAGTACTTC. As protein: CASSLRQGTHEQYF.

The rearrangement uses TRBV7-2 and TRBJ1-3, with D uncertain. This CDR3 is built from 15 residues. V was cut by 5 bases and J by 2 bases, with 13 bases left in between. Germline CDR1 reads SGHTA; CDR2 reads FQGNSA. CDR3 coding DNA: TGTGCCAGCAGCCAACAGAGTGGGACTGGAAACACCATATATTTT. Its protein product is CASSQQSGTGNTIYF.

This clone was seen a single time. V usage is TRBV7-4 and J usage is TRBJ1-4; no reliable D call. Per germline, CDR1 SGHVT and CDR2 SQSDAQ. The V end was cut by 3 bases, the J end by 0 bases, with 14 bases between. CDR3 length: 17 residues. The chain's CDR3 is CASSFPAENSTNEKLFF. The CDR3, as DNA: TGTGCCAGCAGCTTTCCGGCGGAAAACTCAACTAATGAAAAACTGTTTTTT. Supplemented by reference TRBV7-4 and TRBJ1-4, the full variable domain reads GAGVSQSPRYKVAKRGRDVALRCDSISGHVTLYWYRQTLGQGSEVLTYSQSDAQRDKSGRPSGRFSAERPERSVSTLKIQRTEQGDSAVYLCASSFPAENSTNEKLFFGSGTQLSVL.

The genes are TRBV27 and TRBJ2-3, with a possible D match to TRBD2 (6 bases). CDR1 is MNHEY and CDR2 is SMNVEV in the germline V gene (reference sequence). The CDR3 covers 17 residues. V dropped 5 bases and J dropped 5 bases, with 23 bases sitting between them. The CDR3 protein is CASSMTRDWSFKDTQYF. The CDR3 bases are TGTGCCAGCAGTATGACCCGGGACTGGTCGTTTAAAGATACGCAGTATTTT.

J is TRBJ1-1 and V is TRBV18; D is undetermined. The germline gives CDR1 KGHSH, CDR2 LQKENI. CDR3 length: 15 residues. Trimming removed 1 base from V and 6 bases from J, with 15 bases in between. CDR3 in amino acids: CASSPRLDGAAEAFF. CDR3 bases: TGTGCCAGCTCACCACGCTTAGACGGAGCAGCTGAAGCTTTCTTT.

The rearrangement uses TRBV27 and TRBJ2-3, with D possibly being TRBD2 (6 bases). Germline V gene data show CDR1 as MNHEY and CDR2 as SMNVEV (reference sequence). Deletions cut 3 bases from V and 5 bases from J, with 15 bases between. The CDR3 totals 15 residues. The CDR3 spells CASSFWPGAGDTQYF. CDR3 coding DNA: TGTGCCAGCAGTTTCTGGCCGGGAGCCGGAGATACGCAGTATTTT.

J is TRBJ1-2 and V is TRBV30; D is perhaps TRBD1 (6 bases). Germline V gene sequence: CDR1 GTSNPN, CDR2 SVGIG (reference sequence). This CDR3 contains 14 residues. V lost 4 bases to trimming and J lost 8 bases, with 20 bases between them. The DNA for the CDR3 is TGTGCCTGGATTTCTGGCAGGGGATGGAACGGCTACACCTTC. Its translation is CAWISGRGWNGYTF.

This chain connects TRBV18 to TRBJ2-3, with D unclear. The CDR3 totals 17 residues. Trimming pared 3 bases from V and 6 bases from J, leaving 22 bases between. Germline V gene data show CDR1 as KGHSH and CDR2 as LQKENI. Here the CDR3 DNA reads TGTGCCAGCTCACCTAACGGGCTAGGCCCCATTGGGGATACGCAGTATTTT. This encodes CASSPNGLGPIGDTQYF.

This sequence joins TRBV27 and TRBJ2-1; weak D call: TRBD2 (5 bases). Germline values: CDR1 MNHEY, CDR2 SMNVEV (reference sequence). V lost 5 bases to trimming and J lost 10 bases, with 21 bases between them. The CDR3 is 15 amino acids. CDR3 coding DNA: TGTGCCAGCAGTGCCGTACGGACTGGGCCCAGGGAGCAGTTCTTC. This sequence encodes CASSAVRTGPREQFF.

A word on this clone: Other DNA variants within this sample encode the same CDR3. This chain joins TRBV11-3 and TRBJ2-1, with 8 bases lining up with TRBD2. The V segment lost 4 bases and the J segment 3 bases; nucleotides outside the gene matches: 2. The germline CDR1 and CDR2 sequences are SGHNT and YENEEA. The CDR3 has 14 residues. The CDR3 DNA reads as TGTGCCAGCAGCTCGAGCGGGGGCTACAATGAGCAGTTCTTC. Encoded protein: CASSSSGGYNEQFF.

The J gene is TRBJ1-2, the V gene TRBV7-2, with 9 positions matching TRBD1. Per the germline V gene, CDR1 is SGHTA and CDR2 is FQGNSA. The CDR3 is 13 residues long. Trimming took 2 bases from V and 6 from J; bases not matched to a gene: 1. CDR3 sequence reads: CASSLTGGDGYTF. DNA for the CDR3: TGTGCCAGCAGCTTAACAGGGGGCGATGGCTACACCTTC.

CDR3 sequence (DNA): TGTGCCAGCAGCTTATTAGATTCCGACACTGAAGCTTTCTTT. Its translation is CASSLLDSDTEAFF. The chain couples TRBV7-9 to TRBJ1-1; D uncertain. The V gene lost 2 bases and the J gene lost 3 bases, with 10 bases spanning the gap. This CDR3 is built from 14 residues. From germline, CDR1 is SEHNR and CDR2 FQNEAQ (reference sequence).

The chain recombines TRBV7-9 with TRBJ2-1, with 12 bases that match TRBD2. CDR1 is SEHNR, CDR2 FQNEAQ, per germline (reference sequence). V was pared by 5 bases and J by 7 bases, with 6 bases of the junction left unmatched. The CDR3 has 15 residues. CDR3 amino acids: CASSLGLAGRNEQFF. The CDR3 nucleotides are TGTGCCAGCAGCCTTGGACTAGCGGGGAGGAATGAGCAGTTCTTC. Full variable domain (missing parts from reference TRBV7-9 and TRBJ2-1): DTGVSQNPRHKITKRGQNVTFRCDPISEHNRLYWYRQTLGQGPEFLTYFQNEAQLEKSRLLSDRFSAERPKGSFSTLEIQRTEQGDSAMYLCASSLGLAGRNEQFFGPGTRLTVL.

This rearrangement joins TRBV14 to TRBJ2-7; no clear D. V shed 1 base and J shed 1 base, with 11 bases lying between them. The CDR3 runs to 15 residues. From germline, CDR1 is SGHDN and CDR2 FVKESK. The CDR3 DNA follows: TGTGCCAGCAGCCAAGCCTGGGGAAGATCCTACGAGCAGTACTTC. This sequence encodes CASSQAWGRSYEQYF.

The genes are TRBV5-1 and TRBJ2-3, with 7 bases that match TRBD2. This CDR3 is 15 amino acids long. With 1 base clipped from V and 3 bases from J, the junction kept 5 bases outside the gene matches. Germline lookup yields CDR1 SGHRS and CDR2 YFSETQ. The CDR3 DNA reads as TGCGCCAGCAGCTTGTTGGCTAGCGGAACAGATACGCAGTATTTT. It yields the protein CASSLLASGTDTQYF.